This T cell receptor (beta chain) was documented in a study of T cell responses to AZD1222 COVID-19 vaccine. General study findings and limits: Of the AZD1222 recipients, only five or six were seropositive at baseline. Spike was spanned by vaccine-associated CD4 TCRs, with dominance at 160-218 and 743-854. A rise in Spike-specific TCR breadth and depth followed two AZD1222 doses. Among spike-specific TCRs, nearly half reportedly target unmutated variant regions.

This table comes from immunoSEQ multiplex PCR, and its TCRdb copy is limited to in-frame clones, with some not included. The sample records around 100,000 clones, about 93% being singletons. About this clone: The antigen remains unidentified.

The germline V gene encodes CDR1 LGHNT and CDR2 FRNRAP. The CDR3 covers 17 residues. V was shortened by 2 bases and J by 2 bases, with 16 bases between the two germline ends. This TCR derives from an adult in good health. The genes are TRBV12-5 and TRBJ2-1, with D possibly matching TRBD2 (6 bases). The sample consisted of peripheral blood, taken on day 0 of AZD1222 vaccination. CDR3 in amino acids: CASGLNGGPNPYNEQFF. For the CDR3, the DNA is TGTGCTAGTGGTTTGAACGGAGGGCCGAATCCCTACAATGAGCAGTTCTTC.